Listed below are T cell receptor beta chains from one sample, sequenced in a study of T cell responses to AZD1222 COVID-19 vaccine. The assay was immunoSEQ multiplex PCR, and TCRdb's table has in-frame clones only and misses some. The sample carries about 85,000 clones, about nine tenths recorded once. Sample: peripheral blood, taken on day 0 of AZD1222 vaccination. These receptor sequences come from an adult in good health. Each CDR3 is given with its conserved first and last residue. The D gene is left open where the match is weak. Clone size, where shown, is once, few, many, or a class for clones that have expanded.

D gene: TRBD1
J gene: TRBJ2-7
V gene: TRBV29-1
CDR3 length: 12
clone size: -
CDR3 protein: CSARTGLYEQYF
CDR3 DNA: TGCAGCGCCCGGACAGGGCTATACGAGCAGTACTTC

D gene: -
J gene: TRBJ1-2
V gene: TRBV12-3/TRBV12-4
CDR3 length: 11
clone size: -
CDR3 protein: CASSRNYGYTF
CDR3 DNA: TGTGCCAGCAGCCGCAACTATGGCTACACCTTC

D gene: TRBD1
J gene: TRBJ2-2
V gene: TRBV11-1
CDR3 length: 16
clone size: -
CDR3 protein: CASSTGQGANTGELFF
CDR3 DNA: TGTGCCAGCAGCACTGGACAGGGGGCGAACACCGGGGAGCTGTTTTTT

D gene: TRBD1
J gene: TRBJ1-3
V gene: TRBV6-1
CDR3 length: 16
clone size: medium-sized
CDR3 protein: CASSELWTGSGNTIYF
CDR3 DNA: TGTGCCAGCAGTGAGTTATGGACAGGATCGGGAAACACCATATATTTT

D gene: -
J gene: TRBJ1-3
V gene: TRBV7-2
CDR3 length: 17
clone size: -
CDR3 protein: CASSPSGAASLGNTIYF
CDR3 DNA: TGTGCCAGCAGCCCGTCCGGCGCAGCGTCTCTAGGAAACACCATATATTTT

D gene: TRBD2
J gene: TRBJ2-1
V gene: TRBV7-2
CDR3 length: 16
clone size: -
CDR3 protein: CASSLAGTSGKWEQFF
CDR3 DNA: TGTGCCAGCAGCTTAGCGGGGACTAGCGGGAAGTGGGAGCAGTTCTTC

D gene: -
J gene: TRBJ2-3
V gene: TRBV18
CDR3 length: 17
clone size: -
CDR3 protein: CASSPQQLGPSTDTQYF
CDR3 DNA: TGTGCCAGCTCACCACAGCAGCTGGGGCCTAGCACAGATACGCAGTATTTT

D gene: -
J gene: TRBJ1-3
V gene: TRBV3-1/TRBV3-2
CDR3 length: 17
clone size: -
CDR3 protein: CASSQVLGASTGNTIYF
CDR3 DNA: TGTGCCAGCAGCCAAGTATTAGGAGCAAGCACTGGAAACACCATATATTTT

D gene: -
J gene: TRBJ1-5
V gene: TRBV28
CDR3 length: 14
clone size: -
CDR3 protein: CASNTGNSNQPQHF
CDR3 DNA: TGTGCCAGCAATACAGGGAATAGCAATCAGCCCCAGCATTTT

D gene: -
J gene: TRBJ2-3
V gene: TRBV6-4
CDR3 length: 12
clone size: -
CDR3 protein: CASSDGLGTQYF
CDR3 DNA: TGTGCCAGCAGTGACGGACTCGGGACGCAGTATTTT

D gene: -
J gene: TRBJ1-1
V gene: TRBV5-1
CDR3 length: 14
clone size: few
CDR3 protein: CASRREEMNTEAFF
CDR3 DNA: TGCGCCAGCAGGAGGGAGGAGATGAACACTGAAGCTTTCTTT

D gene: -
J gene: TRBJ1-4
V gene: TRBV18
CDR3 length: 14
clone size: -
CDR3 protein: CASSPQETNEKLFF
CDR3 DNA: TGTGCCAGCTCACCTCAAGAAACTAATGAAAAACTGTTTTTT

D gene: -
J gene: TRBJ1-1
V gene: TRBV5-1
CDR3 length: 15
clone size: -
CDR3 protein: CASSLTGAVNTEAFF
CDR3 DNA: TGCGCCAGCAGCTTGACGGGGGCGGTGAACACTGAAGCTTTCTTT

D gene: -
J gene: TRBJ2-5
V gene: TRBV11-2
CDR3 length: 13
clone size: -
CDR3 protein: CASSLEGLETQYF
CDR3 DNA: TGTGCCAGCAGCTTAGAGGGACTTGAGACCCAGTACTTC

D gene: -
J gene: TRBJ1-5
V gene: TRBV7-7
CDR3 length: 13
clone size: -
CDR3 protein: CASSPGRDQPQHF
CDR3 DNA: TGTGCTAGCAGCCCTGGGCGGGATCAGCCCCAGCATTTT

D gene: TRBD2
J gene: TRBJ2-7
V gene: TRBV15
CDR3 length: 16
clone size: -
CDR3 protein: CATSSGTSGGSREQYF
CDR3 DNA: TGTGCCACCAGCAGTGGGACTAGCGGGGGATCGAGGGAGCAGTACTTC

D gene: TRBD1
J gene: TRBJ1-2
V gene: TRBV4-1
CDR3 length: 19
clone size: -
CDR3 protein: CASSQERETGDLTNYGYTF
CDR3 DNA: TGCGCCAGCAGCCAAGAGAGGGAGACAGGGGACCTAACTAACTATGGCTACACCTTC